Listed below are T cell receptor beta chains from one sample, sequenced in a study of blood T cell repertoires in COVID-19. Generated by immunoSEQ multiplex PCR, the TCRdb table keeps only in-frame clones and is missing some. The profile shows around 230,000 clones, under 90% of them singletons. Input material: PBMCs or T cells enriched from blood (not recorded which). These receptors all come from a woman in her twenties or thirties with acute COVID-19. CDR3s include the opening cysteine and the closing phenylalanine or tryptophan. D genes are given only for firm matches. The listing skips clone size in some rows; elsewhere it reads once, few, many or a size class.

v_gene	j_gene	d_gene	abundance	CDR3aa	CDR3nt
TRBV6-4	TRBJ2-2	NA	NA	CASRLSEDTGELFF	TGTGCCAGCAGGCTTAGTGAGGACACCGGGGAGCTGTTTTTT
TRBV7-2	TRBJ1-2	TRBD1	NA	CASSLAGQGAYGYTF	TGTGCCAGCAGCTTAGCGGGACAGGGGGCCTATGGCTACACCTTC
TRBV19	TRBJ2-7	NA	NA	CASSIGPTRWEVEQYF	TGTGCCAGTAGTATAGGACCGACGAGGTGGGAGGTCGAGCAGTACTTC
TRBV5-1	TRBJ1-1	NA	NA	CASSLITGRGYSEAFF	TGCGCCAGCAGCCTAATTACGGGTCGGGGATACTCTGAAGCTTTCTTT
TRBV7-8	TRBJ1-2	NA	NA	CASSLVSGANYGYTF	TGTGCCAGCAGCTTAGTGTCAGGGGCTAACTATGGCTACACCTTC
TRBV7-9	TRBJ1-5	TRBD1	NA	CASSDQRGQGWVQPQHF	TGTGCCAGCAGCGACCAGCGGGGACAGGGATGGGTTCAGCCCCAGCATTTT
TRBV19	TRBJ1-1	TRBD1	NA	CASSSRDRGQDTEAFF	TGTGCCAGTAGTAGCCGGGACAGGGGGCAGGACACTGAAGCTTTCTTT
TRBV5-4	TRBJ2-2	TRBD2	NA	CASSGRSGGTNTGELFF	TGTGCCAGCAGCGGACGTAGCGGGGGGACGAACACCGGGGAGCTGTTTTTT
TRBV9	TRBJ2-3	TRBD2	once	CASSGGLAVLTDTQYF	TGTGCCAGCAGCGGCGGACTAGCGGTTCTCACAGATACGCAGTATTTT
TRBV30	TRBJ2-1	TRBD1	NA	CACSTGAAYNEQFF	TGTGCCTGTTCAACAGGGGCGGCCTACAATGAGCAGTTCTTC
TRBV6-5	TRBJ2-1	NA	NA	CASSGPGSEQFF	TGTGCCAGCAGCGGACCCGGGAGTGAGCAGTTCTTC
TRBV6-5	TRBJ2-1	NA	NA	CASSYWMARNEQFF	TGTGCCAGCAGTTACTGGATGGCTAGGAATGAGCAGTTCTTC
TRBV28	TRBJ2-2	TRBD1	NA	CASSYPTRTGWGTGELFF	TGTGCCAGCAGTTACCCCACCAGGACAGGGTGGGGCACCGGGGAGCTGTTTTTT
TRBV27	TRBJ1-2	TRBD1	NA	CASSHQGGSYGYTF	TGTGCCAGCAGCCACCAGGGGGGAAGCTATGGCTACACCTTC
TRBV29-1	TRBJ2-7	NA	once	CSVNPGQGEQYF	TGCAGCGTGAATCCGGGACAAGGAGAGCAGTACTTC
TRBV19	TRBJ1-2	TRBD1	NA	CASSIRDRAGYGYTF	TGTGCCAGTAGTATCCGTGACAGGGCTGGCTATGGCTACACCTTC
TRBV9	TRBJ2-5	NA	NA	CASSRRTAQETQYF	TGTGCCAGCAGCCGGAGGACGGCCCAAGAGACCCAGTACTTC
TRBV19	TRBJ2-7	TRBD1	NA	CASQEEGRGPYEQYF	TGTGCCTCCCAGGAGGAGGGCAGGGGGCCATACGAGCAGTACTTC
TRBV2	TRBJ1-1	TRBD1	NA	CASRQGTGRSTEAFF	TGTGCCAGCAGACAGGGGACAGGTAGGAGCACTGAAGCTTTCTTT
TRBV6-2/TRBV6-3	TRBJ2-1	NA	NA	CASSPHNPEAYNEQFF	TGTGCCAGCAGCCCTCACAATCCCGAGGCCTACAATGAGCAGTTCTTC
TRBV9	TRBJ2-4	NA	NA	CASSRAAEGVIQYF	TGTGCCAGCAGCCGGGCAGCGGAGGGAGTCATTCAGTACTTC
TRBV4-3	TRBJ1-2	NA	NA	CASSQDLGGYGYTF	TGCGCCAGCAGCCAAGACTTAGGGGGCTATGGCTACACCTTC
TRBV5-1	TRBJ2-2	NA	NA	CASTRGENTGELFF	TGCGCCAGCACGCGGGGCGAGAACACCGGGGAGCTGTTTTTT
TRBV19	TRBJ1-1	NA	NA	CAIEVGTEAFF	TGTGCCATTGAGGTGGGCACTGAAGCTTTCTTT
TRBV4-2	TRBJ2-2	NA	NA	CASLGGTGELFF	TGTGCCAGCCTCGGTGGTACCGGGGAGCTGTTTTTT
TRBV10-1	TRBJ2-3	NA	NA	CASSETVSGTDTQYF	TGCGCCAGCAGTGAGACAGTCTCTGGCACAGATACGCAGTATTTT
TRBV19	TRBJ1-1	NA	once	CASIRGNQYTEAFF	TGTGCCAGTATCCGAGGTAATCAGTACACTGAAGCTTTCTTT
TRBV11-1	TRBJ1-3	NA	NA	CASSSAFSGNTIYF	TGTGCCAGCAGCTCAGCCTTCTCTGGAAACACCATATATTTT
TRBV29-1	TRBJ1-2	NA	NA	CSVGSRLLGGYGYTF	TGCAGCGTTGGTTCCCGACTATTGGGCGGCTATGGCTACACCTTC
TRBV2	TRBJ2-7	TRBD1	few	CASMSWTGGSYEQYF	TGTGCCAGCATGAGTTGGACAGGGGGCAGCTACGAGCAGTACTTC
TRBV6-5	TRBJ2-2	NA	once	CASRRVDGELFF	TGTGCCAGCAGGAGGGTTGACGGGGAGCTGTTTTTT
TRBV7-9	TRBJ2-7	TRBD1	NA	CASRPGTGAYEQYF	TGTGCCAGCAGACCCGGGACAGGGGCCTACGAGCAGTACTTC
TRBV18	TRBJ1-1	NA	NA	CASSFREGTLEAFF	TGTGCCAGCTCCTTCCGGGAGGGAACGCTTGAAGCTTTCTTT
TRBV30	TRBJ2-3	TRBD2	NA	CAWSVLAGSTDTQYF	TGTGCCTGGAGTGTACTAGCGGGGAGCACAGATACGCAGTATTTT
TRBV7-9	TRBJ1-1	TRBD1	few	CASSLVGQGAVAFF	TGTGCCAGCAGCTTAGTCGGACAGGGTGCCGTAGCTTTCTTT
TRBV27	TRBJ2-3	NA	NA	CASSLYIQTDTQYF	TGTGCCAGCAGTTTATATATACAGACAGATACGCAGTATTTT
TRBV15	TRBJ1-4	TRBD1	NA	CATSSDPGTGGEKLFF	TGTGCCACCAGCAGTGATCCCGGGACAGGGGGTGAAAAACTGTTTTTT
TRBV7-2	TRBJ1-1	TRBD1	NA	CASSPTYRGQGEAFF	TGTGCCAGCAGCCCCACGTACAGGGGGCAAGGGGAAGCTTTCTTT
TRBV6-5	TRBJ1-3	NA	NA	CASSYDSHSGNTIYF	TGTGCCAGCAGTTACGACAGCCACTCTGGAAACACCATATATTTT
TRBV28	TRBJ2-7	TRBD1	NA	CASSSGTGGFNEQYF	TGTGCCAGCAGTAGTGGGACAGGGGGCTTCAACGAGCAGTACTTC
TRBV19	TRBJ1-6	NA	NA	CASSNSGNSPLHF	TGTGCCAGTAGTAACTCGGGGAATTCACCCCTCCACTTT
TRBV14	TRBJ2-2	TRBD2	once	CASSQVGGTPAGELFF	TGTGCCAGCAGCCAAGTGGGGGGGACCCCAGCCGGGGAGCTGTTTTTT
TRBV6-1	TRBJ2-1	TRBD1	NA	CASSEGQGWNEQFF	TGTGCCAGCAGTGAGGGACAGGGGTGGAATGAGCAGTTCTTC
TRBV7-8	TRBJ2-1	TRBD2	NA	CASSTPSGGADEQFF	TGTGCCAGCAGCACGCCTAGCGGGGGGGCCGATGAGCAGTTCTTC
TRBV16	TRBJ1-1	NA	NA	CASSQFVGGTEAFF	TGTGCCAGCAGCCAATTTGTGGGGGGCACTGAAGCTTTCTTT
TRBV7-8	TRBJ1-5	TRBD1	once	CASSPQPGQNNQPQHF	TGTGCCAGCAGCCCTCAACCGGGACAGAACAATCAGCCCCAGCATTTT
TRBV9	TRBJ2-7	TRBD2	NA	CASSVADSGSYEQYF	TGTGCCAGCAGCGTAGCGGATAGCGGGTCCTACGAGCAGTACTTC
TRBV5-1	TRBJ1-2	TRBD1	NA	CASSLRQGVGGYTF	TGCGCCAGCAGCTTGCGGCAGGGGGTGGGTGGCTACACCTTC
TRBV7-8	TRBJ2-7	NA	NA	CASSLVTAFYEQYF	TGTGCCAGCAGCTTAGTTACAGCATTCTACGAGCAGTACTTC
TRBV5-1	TRBJ1-2	TRBD1	NA	CASSESTGAPYGYTF	TGCGCCAGCAGCGAAAGTACAGGGGCACCCTATGGCTACACCTTC
TRBV9	TRBJ1-1	NA	NA	CASSVADSLLSEAFF	TGTGCCAGCAGCGTAGCGGACAGCCTGCTCTCTGAAGCTTTCTTT
TRBV5-5	TRBJ1-5	NA	NA	CASSLGRNSNQPQHF	TGTGCCAGCAGCTTAGGCAGGAATAGCAATCAGCCCCAGCATTTT
TRBV28	TRBJ1-2	NA	few	CASSGRRGYGYTF	TGTGCCAGCAGTGGCCGCCGGGGATATGGCTACACCTTC
TRBV12-5	TRBJ1-5	TRBD1	NA	CASGFYLTGGNQPQHF	TGTGCTAGTGGTTTCTACTTGACAGGGGGAAATCAGCCCCAGCATTTT
TRBV6-5	TRBJ1-1	NA	NA	CASSYSGSEAFF	TGTGCCAGCAGTTACTCCGGGAGTGAAGCTTTCTTT